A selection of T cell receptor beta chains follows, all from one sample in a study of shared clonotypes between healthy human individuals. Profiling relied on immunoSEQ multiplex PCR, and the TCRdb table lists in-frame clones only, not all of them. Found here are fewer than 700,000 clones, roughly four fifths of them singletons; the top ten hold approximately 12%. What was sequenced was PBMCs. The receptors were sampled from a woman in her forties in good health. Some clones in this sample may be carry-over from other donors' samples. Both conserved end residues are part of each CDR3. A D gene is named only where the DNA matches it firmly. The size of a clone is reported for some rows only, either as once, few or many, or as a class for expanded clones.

cdr3_aa: CASSVTPNYGYTF
cdr3_nt: TGTGCCAGCAGCGTCACACCAAACTATGGCTACACCTTC
d_call: -
j_call: TRBJ1-2
v_call: TRBV9
clone_size: -

cdr3_aa: CASRTAYTGELFF
cdr3_nt: TGTGCCAGTAGGACAGCTTACACCGGGGAGCTGTTTTTT
d_call: -
j_call: TRBJ2-2
v_call: TRBV19
clone_size: -

cdr3_aa: CASSGPGFSNQPQHF
cdr3_nt: TGTGCCAGCAGTGGCCCGGGTTTTAGCAATCAGCCCCAGCATTTT
d_call: -
j_call: TRBJ1-5
v_call: TRBV2
clone_size: -

cdr3_aa: CASSFNEGTEAFF
cdr3_nt: TGCGCCAGCAGCTTCAATGAGGGCACTGAAGCTTTCTTT
d_call: -
j_call: TRBJ1-1
v_call: TRBV5-1
clone_size: -

cdr3_aa: CASSLSGGPNNEQFF
cdr3_nt: TGTGCCAGCAGCTTAAGTGGGGGGCCGAACAATGAGCAGTTCTTC
d_call: -
j_call: TRBJ2-1
v_call: TRBV11-2
clone_size: once

cdr3_aa: CASTQGTTFNQPQHF
cdr3_nt: TGTGCCAGCACCCAAGGCACAACCTTCAATCAGCCCCAGCATTTT
d_call: -
j_call: TRBJ1-5
v_call: TRBV2
clone_size: -

cdr3_aa: CASSQGVGPLYEQFF
cdr3_nt: TGTGCCAGCAGCCAAGGGGTTGGGCCTCTCTATGAGCAGTTCTTC
d_call: -
j_call: TRBJ2-1
v_call: TRBV4-2
clone_size: -

cdr3_aa: CASSSPTGSGANVLTF
cdr3_nt: TGTGCCAGCAGTTCTCCGACAGGGTCTGGGGCCAACGTCCTGACTTTC
d_call: TRBD1
j_call: TRBJ2-6
v_call: TRBV28
clone_size: -

cdr3_aa: CASSGVGPGGELFF
cdr3_nt: TGTGCCAGCAGCGGTGTTGGGCCTGGCGGGGAGCTGTTTTTT
d_call: -
j_call: TRBJ2-2
v_call: TRBV9
clone_size: -

cdr3_aa: CASSPAGVGQPQHF
cdr3_nt: TGTGCCAGCAGCCCCGCCGGGGTGGGTCAGCCCCAGCATTTT
d_call: -
j_call: TRBJ1-5
v_call: TRBV7-6
clone_size: -

cdr3_aa: CASSLNHLTGNYGYTF
cdr3_nt: TGTGCCAGCAGTTTAAACCACCTAACAGGGAACTATGGCTACACCTTC
d_call: -
j_call: TRBJ1-2
v_call: TRBV28
clone_size: -

cdr3_aa: CASSAGTGVGNQPQHF
cdr3_nt: TGTGCCAGTAGTGCCGGGACAGGGGTCGGCAATCAGCCCCAGCATTTT
d_call: TRBD1
j_call: TRBJ1-5
v_call: TRBV19
clone_size: -

cdr3_aa: CASSWAQVPYEQYF
cdr3_nt: TGCGCCAGCAGCTGGGCCCAGGTGCCCTACGAGCAGTACTTC
d_call: -
j_call: TRBJ2-7
v_call: TRBV5-1
clone_size: -

cdr3_aa: CASSWTGLADGQYF
cdr3_nt: TGCGCCAGCAGTTGGACGGGACTAGCGGACGGGCAGTACTTC
d_call: TRBD2
j_call: TRBJ2-7
v_call: TRBV5-1
clone_size: -

cdr3_aa: CAWSRGGTEAFF
cdr3_nt: TGTGCCTGGAGTAGAGGGGGCACTGAAGCTTTCTTT
d_call: -
j_call: TRBJ1-1
v_call: TRBV30
clone_size: few

cdr3_aa: CASSLNNNEQFF
cdr3_nt: TGTGCCAGCAGCTTGAATAACAATGAGCAGTTCTTC
d_call: -
j_call: TRBJ2-1
v_call: TRBV7-2
clone_size: -

cdr3_aa: CASSYTLEVNEQFF
cdr3_nt: TGTGCCAGCAGTTACACCTTGGAGGTAAATGAGCAGTTCTTC
d_call: -
j_call: TRBJ2-1
v_call: TRBV6-6
clone_size: -

cdr3_aa: CASSIAPGQAVNTEAFF
cdr3_nt: TGTGCCAGTAGTATAGCTCCCGGACAGGCCGTGAACACTGAAGCTTTCTTT
d_call: TRBD1
j_call: TRBJ1-1
v_call: TRBV19
clone_size: -

cdr3_aa: CASSSGHSGGYGYTF
cdr3_nt: TGTGCCAGCAGTTCCGGACATTCCGGGGGGTATGGCTACACCTTC
d_call: -
j_call: TRBJ1-2
v_call: TRBV28
clone_size: -

cdr3_aa: CASSSRTGLSYEQYF
cdr3_nt: TGTGCCAGCAGCTCCAGGACAGGCCTCTCCTACGAGCAGTACTTC
d_call: TRBD1
j_call: TRBJ2-7
v_call: TRBV7-2
clone_size: -

cdr3_aa: CASSLQTGTSFADTQYF
cdr3_nt: TGTGCCAGCAGCTTACAGACCGGGACTAGTTTCGCAGATACGCAGTATTTT
d_call: TRBD2
j_call: TRBJ2-3
v_call: TRBV7-2
clone_size: -

cdr3_aa: CASSGNGQRVTQYF
cdr3_nt: TGTGCCAGCAGTGGCAACGGACAGAGGGTTACGCAGTATTTT
d_call: -
j_call: TRBJ2-3
v_call: TRBV28
clone_size: -